This T cell receptor (beta chain) was captured in a study of blood T cell repertoires in COVID-19. In the study overall: Sites in the United States, Italy and Spain provided acute and convalescent COVID-19 samples. The cDNA or gDNA used as material had been derived from T cells, B-cell-depleted T cells, or PBMCs.

The CDR3 contains 16 residues. The V gene end was trimmed by 4 bases and the J gene end by 0 bases; junction bases not matched to a gene: 3. Germline assignment: CDR1 MGHRA and CDR2 YSYEKL. Authors' data handling: Researchers report that nucleated cell counts were estimated from reference gene primer amplification. Using immunoSEQ multiplex PCR, the repertoire was profiled, and TCRdb retains in-frame clones only, with some absent. That table gives V, J and clone size, and the DNA gave D and trimming. The sample lists some 70,000 clones, around 87% occurring once. The chain couples TRBV4-1 to TRBJ2-5, with TRBD2 matching 12 bases. Sequenced material: peripheral blood. This receptor was obtained from a man aged 45-60 years with active COVID-19. In DNA form, the CDR3 reads TGCGCCAGCAGCCCGAGACTAGCGGGGGACCAAGAGACCCAGTACTTC. This sequence encodes CASSPRLAGDQETQYF.